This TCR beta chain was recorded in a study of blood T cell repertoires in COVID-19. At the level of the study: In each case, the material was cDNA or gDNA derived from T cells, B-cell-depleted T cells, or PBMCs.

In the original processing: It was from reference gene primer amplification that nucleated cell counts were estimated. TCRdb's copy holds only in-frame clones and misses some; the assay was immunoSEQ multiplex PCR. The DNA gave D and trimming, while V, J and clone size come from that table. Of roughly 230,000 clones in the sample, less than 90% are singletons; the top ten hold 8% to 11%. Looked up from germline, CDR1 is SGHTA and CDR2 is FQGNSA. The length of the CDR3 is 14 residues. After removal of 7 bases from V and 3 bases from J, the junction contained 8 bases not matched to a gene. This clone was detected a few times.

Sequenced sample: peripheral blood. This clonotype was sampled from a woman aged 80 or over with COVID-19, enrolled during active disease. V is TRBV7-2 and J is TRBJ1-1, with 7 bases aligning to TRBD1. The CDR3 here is CASTEDRSYTEAFF. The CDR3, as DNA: TGTGCCAGCACCGAGGACAGGTCTTACACTGAAGCTTTCTTT.